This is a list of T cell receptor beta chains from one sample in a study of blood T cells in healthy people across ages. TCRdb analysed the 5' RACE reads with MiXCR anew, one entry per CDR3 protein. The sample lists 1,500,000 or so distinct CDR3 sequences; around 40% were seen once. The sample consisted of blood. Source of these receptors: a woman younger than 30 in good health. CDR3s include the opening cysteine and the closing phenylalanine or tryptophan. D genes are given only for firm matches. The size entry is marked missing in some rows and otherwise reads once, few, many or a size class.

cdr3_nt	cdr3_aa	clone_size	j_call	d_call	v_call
TGTGCCAGCAGCTTAGCGCTATCGGGAACTGAAGCTTTCTTT	CASSLALSGTEAFF	NA	TRBJ1-1	NA	TRBV7-2
TGTGCCAGCAGCGTAGGTCCGGAATACAATGAGCAGTTCTTC	CASSVGPEYNEQFF	few	TRBJ2-1	NA	TRBV9
TGTGCCAGCAGCCCCACTCAGTTAGGGGCTGGAAACACCATATATTTT	CASSPTQLGAGNTIYF	many	TRBJ1-3	NA	TRBV3-1
TGCAGCGTCTCACCGGAAGGGAGGGTAGAGACCCAGTACTTC	CSVSPEGRVETQYF	NA	TRBJ2-5	TRBD2	TRBV29-1
TGCAGCGGTTCTGAGGGAAGCAATCAGCCCCAGCATTTT	CSGSEGSNQPQHF	NA	TRBJ1-5	NA	TRBV29-1
TGTGCCATCAGTTCCCCTAGCGGGAGTGCGGATACGCAGTATTTT	CAISSPSGSADTQYF	NA	TRBJ2-3	TRBD2	TRBV10-3
TGTGCCAGCAGTGAATCGTTGTTTGGGGGCACAGATACGCAGTATTTT	CASSESLFGGTDTQYF	few	TRBJ2-3	NA	TRBV25-1
TGTGCCAGCAGTTTTTTTATCGGGGGTGTGGATACGCAGTATTTT	CASSFFIGGVDTQYF	NA	TRBJ2-3	NA	TRBV28
TGTGCCTGGAAAAGCGGGGGATCCACAGATACGCAGTATTTT	CAWKSGGSTDTQYF	NA	TRBJ2-3	TRBD2	TRBV30
TGTGCCAGCAGCCCGACTCCCGATGGCTACAATGAGCAGTTCTTC	CASSPTPDGYNEQFF	NA	TRBJ2-1	NA	TRBV6-5
TGTGCCAGCAGCTTAGCTGGGAGCGGGGGGTGGAACAATGAGCAGTACTTC	CASSLAGSGGWNNEQYF	NA	TRBJ2-5	TRBD2	TRBV7-9
TGTGCCAGCAGTGAAACAGCGGGATCCTACAATGAGCAGTACTTC	CASSETAGSYNEQYF	few	TRBJ2-7	TRBD2	TRBV2
TGTGCCAGCAGCTTAGGGACGACTTCCTACAATGAGCAGTTCTTC	CASSLGTTSYNEQFF	many	TRBJ2-1	NA	TRBV7-2
TGCGCCAGCAGCCCATTCGGGACTAGCGGGAATGGCAATGAGCAGTACTTC	CASSPFGTSGNGNEQYF	NA	TRBJ2-5	TRBD2	TRBV4-3
TGTGCCAGCAGCTTAACCGCAGGGACCGGGGAGTTCAATCAGCCCCAGCATTTT	CASSLTAGTGEFNQPQHF	once	TRBJ1-5	NA	TRBV7-2
TGTGCCAGCAGGGGAGCGGCGGGGGGCCCCAAAGATACGCAGTATTTT	CASRGAAGGPKDTQYF	NA	TRBJ2-3	TRBD2	TRBV12-3/TRBV12-4
TGTGCCAGCAGTCCCTGGGGGGGTCGTAATGAGCAGTTCTTC	CASSPWGGRNEQFF	NA	TRBJ2-1	TRBD2	TRBV6-2/TRBV6-3
TGCGCCAGCAGCCAAGTACTTCCGGGACAGGGGGCAGTAGCTTTCTTT	CASSQVLPGQGAVAFF	many	TRBJ1-1	TRBD1	TRBV4-3
TGCAGTGCTAGATTCAGGGGTGATCAGCCCCAGCATTTT	CSARFRGDQPQHF	NA	TRBJ1-5	NA	TRBV20-1
TGCGGTGCTGTACGGACAGGGGCGGGATCCTACGAGCAGTACTTC	CGAVRTGAGSYEQYF	NA	TRBJ2-7	TRBD1	TRBV20-1
TGTGCCAGCAGTTTCGAGGGGATGGGGACAGGTGAAGAGACCCAGTACTTC	CASSFEGMGTGEETQYF	few	TRBJ2-5	TRBD1	TRBV28
TGTGCCAGCAGCCAAGAACGACTTGAAAAACTGTTTTTT	CASSQERLEKLFF	NA	TRBJ1-4	NA	TRBV4-2
TGCAGTGCTAGAGATGCATTTTCCCTCGCGGGACTAAATTCACCCCTCCACTTT	CSARDAFSLAGLNSPLHF	NA	TRBJ1-6	NA	TRBV20-1
TGTGCCACCAGTGATGTAGGGACAGAACCACTTACCGGGGAGCTGTTTTTT	CATSDVGTEPLTGELFF	NA	TRBJ2-2	TRBD1	TRBV24-1
TGCGCCAGCAGCTTGGGGGACGGGGACTATGGCTACACCTTC	CASSLGDGDYGYTF	NA	TRBJ1-2	NA	TRBV5-1
TGTGCCAGCAGTTTCACGCAGAACTCTGACCATGGCTACACCTTC	CASSFTQNSDHGYTF	NA	TRBJ1-2	NA	TRBV27
TGTGCCAGCACGTCGGCTAGCAACCCCTACAATGAGCAGTTCTTC	CASTSASNPYNEQFF	few	TRBJ2-1	NA	TRBV6-1
TGTGCCAGCAGCTTAGACTTCTATGAGCAGTTCTTC	CASSLDFYEQFF	NA	TRBJ2-1	NA	TRBV7-9
TGCAGTGCTAGAGATTGGGCTCAGGGAGCAGATACGCAGTATTTT	CSARDWAQGADTQYF	NA	TRBJ2-3	NA	TRBV20-1
TGTGCCAGCACCCCTCCTTTCGGTGAGCAGTTCTTC	CASTPPFGEQFF	NA	TRBJ2-1	NA	TRBV27
TGTGCCAGCAGCTTTAACAGGGAGGAGACCCAGTACTTC	CASSFNREETQYF	NA	TRBJ2-5	NA	TRBV7-2
TGTGCCAGCAGCCAAGATCCGGCAGACGCTATTAGCAAAAACATTCAGTACTTC	CASSQDPADAISKNIQYF	NA	TRBJ2-4	NA	TRBV4-2
TGCGCCAGCAGCTATAGGGGGCCTTCCTACGAGCAGTACTTC	CASSYRGPSYEQYF	many	TRBJ2-7	TRBD1	TRBV5-1